This T cell receptor (beta chain) was found in a study of cytotoxic CD8 clonotypes in ibrutinib-treated CLL (dated by TCRdb to the early 2020s). Describing the broader study: In this cohort, more than 14 patients were treatment-naive and fewer than 13 were relapsed/refractory, while 17 to 18 had unmutated IGHV. On average, each sample had about 250,000 productive templates and more than 75,000 productive rearrangements. Longitudinal samples were available for about 30% of the 86 trial participants. Response samples were taken after a median of around 13 months on treatment, ranging from roughly 6 to 36 months. Every remission and progressive disease sample was obtained while ibrutinib was still being received by the patients. Partial responses were observed in 24 patients and complete responses in 2; after a median follow-up of around 64 months, remission was maintained in about 15 patients and progression was observed in approximately 12. Cryopreserved peripheral blood mononuclear cells were collected before treatment, at response, and at either disease progression or sustained remission. Broader findings and caveats from the paper: Clonality rose at ibrutinib response, remained stable during sustained remission, and dropped back toward baseline at progression. Public clonotypes were rare and either shrank or stayed stable during treatment, and the rise in clonality at ibrutinib response reflected expansion of private clonotypes. Sampling times were not matched between patients in sustained remission and patients whose disease was progressing, and lymph node repertoires were not examined. Baseline clonality was found to be higher than that of age-matched healthy donors and was strongly correlated with circulating CD8+ T-cell counts.

With respect to this clone: Its cognate antigen has yet to be identified. No quality values exist for individual bases; no much larger clone is one base distant.

Taken with the paper, the label for time point translates to: 12 to 13 months on ibrutinib. For TCR beta library preparation, roughly 2.2 micrograms of genomic DNA were isolated from cryopreserved PBMCs. Longitudinal blood samples from CLL patients on ibrutinib monotherapy underwent high-throughput TCR beta sequencing. The patients were enrolled in a single-center, open-label phase 2 trial of ibrutinib monotherapy. Inclusive of the bounding cysteine and phenylalanine, the CDR3 is 13 residues long. Only CDR3 DNA is held: 39 bases, read in frame from base 1. As encoded in the germline V gene, CDR1 is SGHRS while CDR2 is YFSETQ. V is pared back by 2 bases and J by 2 bases, with 7 bases lying between the germline termini. The goal of deep resolution MiSeq sequencing was a depth between 1 in 1 million and 1 in 200,000 T cells, and coverage averaged 10x per clonotype. The immunoSEQ hsTCRB Kit was used to generate TCR beta libraries. As for the original processing: ImmunoSEQ Data Assistant and ImmunoSEQ Analyzer were used for data analysis, and V, D and J genes were assigned according to IMGT definitions. Clonality, which ranges from 0 to 1, was calculated by subtracting the normalized Shannon entropy of productive rearrangement frequencies from one. Only overrepresented clonotypes making up at least 0.05% of each patient's repertoire were included in the public clonotype analysis. Approximately 13 age-matched healthy donor repertoires from immuneACCESS served as clonality controls. What TCRdb holds here is the immuneACCESS table cut down to in-frame rearrangements. Part of the clones is not present; checked against another copy, under half of the missing clones reflect an unresolved V gene, and the others are unexplained. V and J calls and clone size are copied from that table; D and trimming were computed from the DNA. Within this sample are over 150,000 clones, with around 84% of them counted one time only. The ten largest make up approximately 2% of the sample.

Here the sequenced sample was PBMCs, taken after 12 months of ibrutinib treatment. The sequence was collected from a human donor with chronic lymphocytic leukemia. Recombination linked TRBV5-1 to TRBJ1-2; TRBD1 is possibly the D segment (5 matching bases). Here is the DNA: TGCGCCAGCAGCTTACGGGACAACTATGGCTACACCTTC. Translated, it gives CASSLRDNYGYTF.